These 21 T cell receptor beta chains came from one sample sequenced in a study of T cells in Graves' hyperthyroidism and ophthalmopathy. RNA transcripts gave rise to amplified TCR beta CDR3 regions. A set of HTBI primers served as the primers for a first-round RT-PCR of the TCR CDR3. TCRdb reprocessed the multiplex PCR reads via MiXCR and lists one record per CDR3 protein. This sample has around 700,000 distinct CDR3 sequences, with 18% found just once. Sequencing was performed on blood. The receptor source for this set is a woman aged 45-65 years with Graves' hyperthyroidism that later progressed to Graves' ophthalmopathy.

V usage is TRBV11-1 and J usage is TRBJ1-6; a possible D gene is TRBD1 (5 bases). V was trimmed by 1 base and J by 7 bases, leaving 11 bases between them. Germline CDR1 SGHAT, CDR2 FQDESV (reference sequence). The CDR3 covers 15 residues. The CDR3 coding sequence is TGTGCCAGCAGCTTAGAAGGGGTCAGAAATTCACCCCTCCACTTT. This gives the protein CASSLEGVRNSPLHF.

The chain links TRBV20-1 to TRBJ1-6; D possibly corresponds to TRBD1 (5 bases). This CDR3 comprises 15 residues. Trimming shortened V by 3 bases and J by 8 bases, and 17 bases separated the two germline ends. Looked up from germline, CDR1 is DFQATT and CDR2 is SNEGSKA (reference sequence). CDR3 DNA sequence: TGCAGTGCTAGGATTGACGGGACCCACCATTCACCCCTCCACTTT. Its protein is CSARIDGTHHSPLHF.

This clonotype has at least ten counts. This rearrangement joins TRBV3-1 to TRBJ2-5, with D maybe TRBD2 (5 bases). CDR1 is LGHDT, CDR2 YNNKEL, per germline (reference sequence). The CDR3 has 15 amino acids. Trimming stripped 6 bases from V and 4 bases from J, with 18 bases between. CDR3 in amino acids: CASRGGPGAGETQYF. The CDR3 DNA is TGTGCCAGCAGAGGAGGCCCCGGTGCCGGAGAGACCCAGTACTTC.

V and J are TRBV30 and TRBJ2-2; TRBD1 agrees at 10 bases. V was pared by 5 bases and J by 4 bases, with 4 bases of the junction left unmatched. Per germline, CDR1 GTSNPN and CDR2 SVGIG (reference sequence). The CDR3 consists of 14 residues. This chain's CDR3 is CAWGTGVGTGELFF. The CDR3 nucleotides read TGTGCCTGGGGGACAGGGGTAGGCACCGGGGAGCTGTTTTTT.

J is TRBJ2-1 and V is TRBV29-1, with TRBD2 matching 13 bases. CDR1 SQVTM and CDR2 ANQGSEA come from the germline V gene. The J segment lost 12 bases and the V segment lost 4 bases, leaving 12 bases of the junction unmatched. CDR3 length equals 15 residues. This chain's CDR3 is CSVGAGTSGDRGQFF. The CDR3 region has the DNA TGCAGCGTTGGCGCCGGGACTAGCGGGGACAGGGGGCAGTTCTTC.

V usage is TRBV12-3 or TRBV12-4 and J usage is TRBJ1-3; 10 bases are a match to TRBD1. The CDR3 covers 17 residues. J was trimmed by 0 bases and V by 4 bases; bases with no gene match: 6. The CDR3 nucleotides read TGTGCCAGCAGTTCCGGGACAGGGGTGAACTCTGGAAACACCATATATTTT. Encoded protein: CASSSGTGVNSGNTIYF.

This clonotype was observed a handful of times. The rearrangement links TRBV5-1 to TRBJ2-1; D possibly matches TRBD1 or TRBD2 (7 bases each). CDR1 is SGHRS, CDR2 YFSETQ, per germline. Deletions cut 4 bases from V and 4 bases from J, with 15 bases between. The CDR3 runs 15 residues. The CDR3 DNA sequence: TGCGCCAGCAGCCGCTTCCAGGGGGGGTACAATGAGCAGTTCTTC. It yields the protein CASSRFQGGYNEQFF.

Remarks on this clonotype: Just one base apart from a much larger clone, this may be a read error. The CDR3 DNA sequence: TGCGCCAGCAGCTTGGGCGCAAGGCTTGACTACGAGCAGTACTTC. It codes for CASSLGARLDYEQYF. This chain links TRBV5-1 with TRBJ2-7; unclear D gene. Germline V CDR1 and CDR2: SGHRS, YFSETQ. V dropped 0 bases and J dropped 3 bases, with 13 bases sitting between them. The CDR3 runs 15 residues.

The chain is built from TRBV6-6 and TRBJ1-4; 7 bases line up with TRBD1. V shed 0 bases, J shed 14 bases, and the junction held 6 bases outside the gene matches. Germline lookup yields CDR1 MNHNY and CDR2 SVGAGI (reference sequence). There are 13 residues in the CDR3. The CDR3 is CASSYSEGQSLFF. The DNA for the CDR3 is TGTGCCAGCAGTTACTCGGAGGGACAGTCCCTGTTTTTT.

The chain is built from TRBV6-2 or TRBV6-3 and TRBJ1-5; D is undetermined. V lost 4 bases and J lost 0, with 7 bases in between. Germline CDR1 is MNHEY and CDR2 is SVGEGT. The CDR3 contains 14 residues. CDR3 sequence: CASSSPGSNQPQHF. The CDR3 nucleotides read TGTGCCAGCAGTTCCCCCGGTAGCAATCAGCCCCAGCATTTT.

This clonotype was seen ten or more times. V is TRBV5-1 and J is TRBJ2-2; 9 positions agree with TRBD2. Trimming at V came to 0 bases and at J to 4 bases, leaving 7 bases not matched to a gene. The CDR3 consists of 17 residues. Germline V CDR1 and CDR2: SGHRS, YFSETQ. The CDR3 loop reads CASSLGLAGAVTGELFF. CDR3 nucleotide sequence: TGCGCCAGCAGCTTGGGGTTAGCGGGGGCCGTCACCGGGGAGCTGTTTTTT.

This clonotype was observed a few times. The chain couples TRBV2 to TRBJ2-7; D may match TRBD1 or TRBD2 (5 bases each). Trimming took 7 bases from V and 3 from J, leaving 19 bases between them. Germline V lookup: CDR1 SNHLY, CDR2 FYNNEI. The CDR3 has 15 residues. The chain's CDR3 is CASNLHPTDYYEQYF. CDR3 nucleotide sequence: TGTGCCAGCAACCTGCACCCGACAGACTACTACGAGCAGTACTTC.

Ten or more counts support this clonotype. One end of the junction varies from germline; a read error may be responsible. This rearrangement joins TRBV3-1 to TRBJ2-3; 7 bases fit TRBD2. Germline V gives CDR1 LGHDT, CDR2 YNNKEL (reference sequence). There are 16 residues in the CDR3. The CDR3 nucleotides read TGCGCCAGCAGCCAAGGCGGCGGGGGAAGCACAGATACGCAGTATTTT. Protein sequence: CASSQGGGGSTDTQYF.

In its sample, this clonotype was seen many times. The chain carries TRBV5-1 and TRBJ1-1; D not certain. The CDR3 runs to 15 residues. In germline, CDR1 is SGHRS, CDR2 YFSETQ. Trimming shortened V by 4 bases and J by 0 bases, and 13 bases separated the two germline ends. CDR3 bases: TGCGCCAGCAGCGCCCAAGGCCACTTGAACACTGAAGCTTTCTTT. Translating gives CASSAQGHLNTEAFF.

This clonotype has only a few counts. A much larger clone differs by one base, so this may be a read error. The V gene is TRBV20-1, the J gene TRBJ1-1; D is possibly TRBD1 (5 bases). CDR1 DFQATT and CDR2 SNEGSKA come from the germline V gene (reference sequence). This CDR3 region has 15 residues. With 4 bases removed from V and 2 bases from J, the gap between germline ends came to 17 bases. For the CDR3, the DNA is TGCAGTGCTAAACGGGGCAGGTGGGATAACACTGAAGCTTTCTTT. The encoded protein is CSAKRGRWDNTEAFF.

This clonotype was seen a few times. This rearrangement joins TRBV5-5 to TRBJ2-3, with TRBD2 as a possible D gene (5 bases). Deletions cut 2 bases from V and 4 bases from J, with 17 bases between. Germline V gives CDR1 SGHKS, CDR2 YYEKEE (reference sequence). This CDR3 is 16 amino acids long. The CDR3 spells CASSLAASGMADTQYF. The DNA of the CDR3 is TGTGCCAGCAGCTTAGCTGCCAGCGGTATGGCAGATACGCAGTATTTT.

This clonotype was picked up many times. V and J are TRBV7-9 and TRBJ1-2; tentatively, D is TRBD1 (6 bases). CDR1 and CDR2 (germline): SEHNR, FQNEAQ (reference sequence). V lost 5 bases, J lost 8 bases, and 18 bases lay in between. The CDR3 has 14 residues. The CDR3 coding sequence is TGTGCCAGCAGCCCCGGGCGAGGGACAATCGGCTACACCTTC. This sequence encodes CASSPGRGTIGYTF.

The gene calls are TRBV29-1 and TRBJ1-2; 9 bases are a match to TRBD1. This CDR3 region has 16 residues. In germline, CDR1 is SQVTM, CDR2 ANQGSEA. V was pared by 3 bases and J by 0 bases, with 8 bases of the junction left unmatched. The CDR3 reads CSVDGTGTGSNYGYTF. In nucleotides, the CDR3 is TGCAGCGTTGATGGTACCGGGACAGGGTCTAACTATGGCTACACCTTC.

This clonotype was recorded a few times. The chain recombines TRBV18 with TRBJ2-7; 8 bases match TRBD1. With V trimmed by 3 bases and J by 3 bases, 10 bases remained unmatched. CDR1 and CDR2 (germline): KGHSH, LQKENI. The CDR3 has 16 residues. In DNA, the CDR3 is TGTGCCAGCTCACCGAATCCGGGACAGGCGGTCTACGAGCAGTACTTC. As protein: CASSPNPGQAVYEQYF. The complete variable domain, with remaining parts taken from reference TRBV18 and TRBJ2-7, reads NAGVMQNPRHLVRRRGQEARLRCSPMKGHSHVYWYRQLPEEGLKFMVYLQKENIIDESGMPKERFSAEFPKEGPSILRIQQVVRGDSAAYFCASSPNPGQAVYEQYFGPGTRLTVT.

This clonotype was detected only a few times. V is TRBV19 and J is TRBJ1-1, with TRBD1 as a possible D gene (5 bases). This CDR3 has 16 residues. CDR1 is LNHDA, CDR2 SQIVND, per germline (reference sequence). The V end lost 6 bases, the J end lost 0 bases, and 17 bases lay between the germline ends. The CDR3 here is CASSPGGEPMNTEAFF. In DNA form, the CDR3 reads TGTGCCAGTAGCCCGGGGGGGGAACCTATGAACACTGAAGCTTTCTTT.

This clonotype appeared many times. The V and J genes are TRBV6-1 and TRBJ1-1, with 8 bases identical to TRBD1. The germline gives CDR1 MNHNS, CDR2 SASEGT. V lost 7 bases and J lost 3; bases outside the gene matches: 7. The CDR3 consists of 14 residues. The chain's CDR3 is CASTPNRGDTEAFF. In DNA form, the CDR3 reads TGTGCCAGCACGCCTAACAGGGGGGACACTGAAGCTTTCTTT.